This entry lists 4 T cell receptor beta chains sequenced from one sample in a study of blood T cell repertoires in COVID-19. The table came from immunoSEQ multiplex PCR; TCRdb's copy has only in-frame clones and leaves some out. In the table there are around 160,000 clones, around 80% of which are singletons. The specimen sequenced was PBMCs or T cells enriched from blood (not recorded which). The receptors were sampled from a man aged 50 or older who had recovered from COVID-19.

In this sample, this clone turned up a few times. The rearrangement links TRBV29-1 to TRBJ1-2, with 11 bases aligning to TRBD1. This CDR3 spans 13 amino acids. Per the germline V gene, CDR1 is SQVTM and CDR2 is ANQGSEA. J gave up 8 bases and V 7 bases, and 9 bases lay outside the gene matches. The CDR3 here is CSARGQGVVGYTF. The CDR3 bases are TGCAGCGCCCGGGGACAGGGGGTGGTAGGCTACACCTTC.

The chain has TRBV19 and TRBJ2-1; 9 nucleotides match TRBD2. V was pared by 9 bases and J by 6 bases, with 9 bases of the junction left unmatched. The V gene's germline CDR1 is LNHDA and CDR2 SQIVND (reference sequence). The CDR3 spans 14 residues. The DNA for the CDR3 is TGTGCCAGCACCAATAGCGGGAGATTCAATGAGCAGTTCTTC. Translation: CASTNSGRFNEQFF.

The genes are TRBV29-1 and TRBJ1-2; possibly TRBD1 for D (5 bases). CDR1 and CDR2 from the germline V gene are SQVTM and ANQGSEA. V shed 7 bases and J shed 0 bases, with 9 bases lying between them. CDR3 length: 12 residues. CDR3: CSAPTANYGYTF. In DNA, the CDR3 is TGCAGCGCCCCGACAGCTAACTATGGCTACACCTTC.

V usage is TRBV25-1 and J usage is TRBJ2-3; D possibly corresponds to TRBD1 (5 bases). The CDR3 is 15 residues long. In germline, CDR1 is MGHDK, CDR2 SYGVNS. Trimming left V 3 bases short and J 4 bases short, with 14 bases between. The CDR3 reads CASSELRGGADTQYF. The CDR3 DNA follows: TGTGCCAGCAGTGAGTTAAGGGGTGGGGCAGATACGCAGTATTTT.